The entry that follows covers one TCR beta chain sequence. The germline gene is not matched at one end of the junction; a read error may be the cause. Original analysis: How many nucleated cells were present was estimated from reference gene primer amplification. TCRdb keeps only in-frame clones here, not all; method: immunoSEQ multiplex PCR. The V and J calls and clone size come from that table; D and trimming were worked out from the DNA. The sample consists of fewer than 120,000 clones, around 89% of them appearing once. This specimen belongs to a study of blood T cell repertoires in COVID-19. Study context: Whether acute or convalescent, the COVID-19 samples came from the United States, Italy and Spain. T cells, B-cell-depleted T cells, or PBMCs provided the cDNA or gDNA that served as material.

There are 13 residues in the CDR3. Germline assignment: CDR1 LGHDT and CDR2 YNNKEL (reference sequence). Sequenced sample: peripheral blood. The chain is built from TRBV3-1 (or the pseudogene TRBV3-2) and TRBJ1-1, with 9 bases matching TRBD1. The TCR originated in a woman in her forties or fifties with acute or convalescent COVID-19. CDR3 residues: CASSPSTGGEVLF. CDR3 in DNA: TGTGCCAGCAGCCCCTCGACAGGGGGTGAGGTGCTCTTT.